These 10 T cell receptor beta chains originate from one sample sequenced in a study of T cells in Graves' hyperthyroidism and ophthalmopathy. Amplification of TCR beta CDR3 regions was performed using RNA transcripts as template. During a first-round RT-PCR of the TCR CDR3, the HTBI primer set was used. MiXCR was run by TCRdb on the multiplex PCR reads, yielding one entry per CDR3 protein. The table includes about 560,000 distinct CDR3 sequences, approximately 15% detected once. The source material was blood. All receptors come from a woman aged 18-29 years with Graves' hyperthyroidism.

This clonotype was seen many times. The V and J genes are TRBV24-1 and TRBJ1-5; D unresolved. Trimming shortened V by 4 bases and J by 6 bases, and 12 bases separated the two germline ends. Germline CDR1 KGHDR, CDR2 SFDVKD. This CDR3 spans 14 amino acids. The CDR3 loop reads CATSDFDISQPQHF. CDR3 in DNA: TGTGCCACCAGTGACTTCGACATCTCTCAGCCCCAGCATTTT.

This clonotype was detected ten times or more. J is TRBJ1-2 and V is TRBV12-3 or TRBV12-4; D not certain. The CDR3 totals 15 residues. V lost 5 bases and J lost 3, with 16 bases in between. CDR3 residues: CASSGVARDYYGYTF. CDR3 nucleotide sequence: TGTGCCAGCAGTGGGGTAGCGAGAGACTACTATGGCTACACCTTC.

There are many counts of this clonotype. The gene calls are TRBV25-1 and TRBJ2-7; 7 bases are shared with TRBD2. The DNA end lines up better with TRBJ2-1; the J call may be wrong. The CDR3 spans 17 residues. Looked up from germline, CDR1 is MGHDK and CDR2 is SYGVNS. The CDR3 DNA follows: TGTGCCAGCAGTGATTTGTTTCTTGGTGAGGGAGGGTACGAGCAGTTCTTC. Translating gives CASSDLFLGEGGYEQFF.

This clonotype was seen more than once but under ten times. The V gene is TRBV19, the J gene TRBJ2-7, with 12 positions matching TRBD1. This CDR3 region has 14 residues. Per the germline V gene, CDR1 is LNHDA and CDR2 is SQIVND (reference sequence). J lost 5 bases, V lost 5 bases, and 4 bases had no gene match. In DNA, the CDR3 is TGTGCCAGTAGTGTGGGACAGGGGGCCAACGAGCAGTACTTC. Protein: CASSVGQGANEQYF.

This sequence joins TRBV6-2 or TRBV6-3 and TRBJ1-2; D not resolved. With 0 bases removed from V and 4 bases from J, the gap between germline ends came to 15 bases. The CDR3 is 16 residues long. Germline V CDR1 and CDR2: MNHEY, SVGEGT. The CDR3 loop reads CASSYSTAEWGYGYTF. In DNA form, the CDR3 reads TGTGCCAGCAGTTACTCGACCGCTGAATGGGGCTATGGCTACACCTTC.

The genes are TRBV4-1 and TRBJ2-3, with D uncertain. Germline V lookup: CDR1 MGHRA, CDR2 YSYEKL. The length of the CDR3 is 14 residues. Trimming pared 1 base from V and 6 bases from J, leaving 11 bases between. The CDR3 region is CASSQGPASDTQYF. CDR3 nucleotide sequence: TGCGCCAGCAGCCAAGGGCCGGCTAGTGATACGCAGTATTTT.

This chain joins TRBV18 and TRBJ1-1; TRBD1 agrees at 10 bases. This CDR3 comprises 17 residues. Per germline, CDR1 KGHSH and CDR2 LQKENI. V lost 5 bases to trimming and J lost 1 base; unmatched junction nucleotides: 10. DNA for the CDR3: TGTGCCAGCTCATCAACGATGGGGACAGGGGAGAACACTGAAGCTTTCTTT. Its protein is CASSSTMGTGENTEAFF.

There are a few counts of this clonotype. This chain joins TRBV20-1 and TRBJ2-4, with no clear D. The CDR3 sequence is 15 residues long. Trimming stripped 4 bases from V and 0 bases from J, with 13 bases between. CDR1 is DFQATT, CDR2 SNEGSKA, per germline (reference sequence). The CDR3 nucleotides are TGCAGTGCTATAAACACCGACCTAGCCAAAAACATTCAGTACTTC. Protein sequence: CSAINTDLAKNIQYF.

In regard to this clonotype: A much larger clonotype is one base distant, so this may be a read error. The CDR3 DNA reads TGCGGCGTTGGGGCAGGCCAAGAGACCCAGTACTTC. As protein: CGVGAGQETQYF. The chain couples TRBV29-1 to TRBJ2-5; tentative D call: TRBD1 (5 bases). Germline V gene data show CDR1 as SQVTM and CDR2 as ANQGSEA. This CDR3 spans 12 amino acids.

This clonotype has a single count. This chain links TRBV20-1 with TRBJ2-4; D might be TRBD2 (6 bases). The CDR3 is 14 amino acids. The V gene lost 4 bases and the J gene lost 3 bases, with 13 bases spanning the gap. CDR1 and CDR2 (germline): DFQATT, SNEGSKA (reference sequence). The CDR3, as DNA: TGCAGTGCTACCCCGACTAGTTTCAAAAACATTCAGTACTTC. Translation gives CSATPTSFKNIQYF.